The 24 T cell receptor beta chains reported below all come from one sample, sequenced in a study of T cells in narcolepsy. Profiled with immunoSEQ multiplex PCR; TCRdb holds only in-frame clones, not every one. The repertoire holds tens of thousands of clones, with roughly 81% as singletons. Sequencing input: CD45RA- memory CD4+ T cells from PBMCs. These receptors all come from a human donor with narcolepsy.

The CDR3 coding sequence is TGTGCCAGCAGCACCCACGGAATACACCGAAGGTCTAATGAAAAACTGTTTTTT. Its protein product is CASSTHGIHRRSNEKLFF. V gene TRBV9 combines with J gene TRBJ1-4, with D unclear. Germline lookup yields CDR1 SGDLS and CDR2 YYNGEE. The V end lost 4 bases, the J end lost 3 bases, and 22 bases lay between the germline ends. The CDR3 runs 18 residues.

The chain combines TRBV2 with TRBJ2-7, with 9 bases fitting TRBD1. Looked up from germline, CDR1 is SNHLY and CDR2 is FYNNEI. The CDR3 totals 13 residues. The V and J ends lost 5 bases and 6 bases, in that order; junction bases with no gene match: 5. The chain's CDR3 is CASSIDRGSEQYF. CDR3 bases: TGTGCCAGCAGTATTGACAGGGGGTCCGAGCAGTACTTC.

This sequence joins TRBV19 and TRBJ2-7, with 9 nucleotides matching TRBD1. The CDR3 runs to 15 residues. V lost 5 bases to trimming and J lost 5 bases; unmatched junction nucleotides: 10. In germline, CDR1 is LNHDA, CDR2 SQIVND (reference sequence). DNA for the CDR3: TGTGCCAGTAGTCTCCGGACAGGGGCCCCTGACGAGCAGTACTTC. It yields the protein CASSLRTGAPDEQYF.

This clone turned up a few times. This rearrangement joins TRBV5-1 to TRBJ2-7, with D maybe TRBD2 (7 bases). The CDR3 loop spans 16 amino acids. Trimming took 1 base from V and 3 from J, leaving 17 bases between them. Germline CDR1 is SGHRS and CDR2 is YFSETQ. The CDR3 sequence is CASSLLVGGAFYEQYF. CDR3 DNA sequence: TGCGCCAGCAGCTTGCTTGTAGGGGGGGCATTCTACGAGCAGTACTTC.

V and J are TRBV4-3 and TRBJ2-2; 9 bases match TRBD2. The CDR3 sequence is 18 residues long. The germline CDR1 and CDR2 sequences are LGHNA and YSLEER. Trimming cost V 4 bases and J 8 bases; bases outside gene matches: 17. DNA for the CDR3: TGCGCCAGCAGCCTCTACCGACTAGCGGAGACCACACGGGGGGAGCTGTTTTTT. It codes for CASSLYRLAETTRGELFF.

CDR3 region: CASNPAGQPYEQYF. CDR3 coding DNA: TGTGCCAGCAACCCCGCGGGACAGCCCTACGAGCAGTACTTC. J is TRBJ2-7 and V is TRBV7-2; possible D gene TRBD1, 7 bases. Germline CDR1 is SGHTA and CDR2 is FQGNSA. The CDR3 runs 14 residues. Trimming left V 7 bases short and J 2 bases short, with 15 bases between.

The V call is TRBV5-1, the J call TRBJ1-3, with D uncertain. Germline CDR1 is SGHRS and CDR2 is YFSETQ. The CDR3 spans 15 residues. V lost 4 bases and J lost 0, with 11 bases in between. Written as DNA, the CDR3 is TGCGCCAGCAGCACGGAGGCCCTCTCTGGAAACACCATATATTTT. It is translated as CASSTEALSGNTIYF.

The CDR3 DNA sequence: TGTGCCAGCGCCACCGGGACTAGCGGCACAGATACGCAGTATTTT. Translating it yields CASATGTSGTDTQYF. V and J are TRBV7-2 and TRBJ2-3, with 10 bases fitting TRBD2. V was pared by 8 bases and J by 1 base, with 6 bases of the junction left unmatched. Germline CDR1 and CDR2: SGHTA and FQGNSA. The CDR3 contains 15 residues.

The V gene is TRBV19, the J gene TRBJ2-2, with 8 bases lining up with TRBD2. The V gene's germline CDR1 is LNHDA and CDR2 SQIVND (reference sequence). The V and J ends lost 5 bases and 6 bases, in that order; junction bases with no gene match: 11. The CDR3 covers 16 residues. In DNA, the CDR3 is TGTGCCAGTAGTCGTGCCGGGACTAGGGGGGCCGGGGAGCTGTTTTTT. It translates to CASSRAGTRGAGELFF. Variable domain in full (rest from reference TRBV19 and TRBJ2-2): DGGITQSPKYLFRKEGQNVTLSCEQNLNHDAMYWYRQDPGQGLRLIYYSQIVNDFQKGDIAEGYSVSREKKESFPLTVTSAQKNPTAFYLCASSRAGTRGAGELFFGEGSRLTVL.

This chain joins TRBV7-2 and TRBJ2-3; TRBD2 matches at 7 bases. V lost 1 base to trimming and J lost 2 bases; unmatched junction nucleotides: 6. The CDR3 consists of 16 residues. Germline V gene sequence: CDR1 SGHTA, CDR2 FQGNSA. The CDR3 loop is CASSLGLLAVTDTQYF. CDR3 nucleotide sequence: TGTGCCAGCAGCTTAGGTCTTCTAGCGGTCACAGATACGCAGTATTTT.

The chain carries TRBV5-1 and TRBJ2-6, with 8 bases that match TRBD1. CDR1 is SGHRS, CDR2 YFSETQ, per germline. The CDR3 loop spans 18 amino acids. J lost 2 bases, V lost 1 base, and 8 bases had no gene match. CDR3 region: CASSLYGTGLPGANVLTF. DNA of the CDR3: TGCGCCAGCAGCTTGTACGGGACAGGCCTCCCTGGGGCCAACGTCCTGACTTTC.

The chain recombines TRBV4-2 with TRBJ2-3; D may be TRBD2 (6 bases). The CDR3 sequence is 14 residues long. Trimming stripped 0 bases from V and 13 bases from J, with 17 bases between. Germline CDR1 and CDR2: LGHNA and YNFKEQ. CDR3 in DNA: TGTGCCAGCAGCCAAGAAGTAAGGAGGGAAGTTGAGTATTTT. Translated, it gives CASSQEVRREVEYF.

The chain uses TRBV4-1 and TRBJ1-1; 7 bases fit TRBD1. The CDR3 contains 18 residues. Looked up from germline, CDR1 is MGHRA and CDR2 is YSYEKL. V lost 0 bases and J lost 0; bases outside the gene matches: 10. The chain's CDR3 is CASSQDSGDRVLNTEAFF. Here the CDR3 DNA reads TGCGCCAGCAGCCAAGACTCGGGGGACAGAGTACTGAACACTGAAGCTTTCTTT.

The chain links TRBV9 to TRBJ2-1; tentative D call: TRBD2 (5 bases). Looked up from germline, CDR1 is SGDLS and CDR2 is YYNGEE. There are 16 residues in the CDR3. The V end lost 3 bases, the J end lost 2 bases, and 15 bases lay between the germline ends. The CDR3 here is CASSEKEVVPYNEQFF. The DNA for the CDR3 is TGTGCCAGCAGCGAAAAGGAGGTCGTACCCTACAATGAGCAGTTCTTC.

The chain is built from TRBV6-5 and TRBJ1-2, with D possibly being TRBD1 (5 bases). The germline gives CDR1 MNHEY, CDR2 SVGAGI. The CDR3 has 15 residues. V dropped 2 bases and J dropped 5 bases, with 15 bases sitting between them. This CDR3 reads CASSYGAGGLYGYTF. Written as DNA, the CDR3 is TGTGCCAGCAGTTACGGGGCAGGAGGATTATATGGCTACACCTTC.

V is TRBV6-5 and J is TRBJ2-3, with a weak D call TRBD1 (5 bases). The CDR3 loop spans 14 amino acids. Per germline, CDR1 MNHEY and CDR2 SVGAGI. V shed 6 bases and J shed 0 bases, with 10 bases lying between them. This CDR3 reads CASSRTTSTDTQYF. CDR3 bases: TGTGCCAGCAGCCGGACAACCAGCACAGATACGCAGTATTTT.

The chain combines TRBV2 with TRBJ2-3, with no clear D. The CDR3 has 14 amino acids. The ends were cut back, 5 bases at V and 4 bases at J, with 13 bases in the middle. The V gene's germline CDR1 is SNHLY and CDR2 FYNNEI. In DNA form, the CDR3 reads TGTGCCAGCAGTCTCAGGCCCACCCCAGATACGCAGTATTTT. It translates to CASSLRPTPDTQYF.

The count of this clone is one. The rearrangement uses TRBV18 and TRBJ2-1; TRBD1 agrees at 7 bases. The J segment lost 0 bases and the V segment lost 0 bases, leaving 2 bases of the junction unmatched. This CDR3 has 16 amino acids. Germline V gene lookup returns CDR1 KGHSH and CDR2 LQKENI. The CDR3 DNA is TGTGCCAGCTCACCACCCCCAGGGGGCTCCTACAATGAGCAGTTCTTC. It yields the protein CASSPPPGGSYNEQFF.

The rearrangement joins TRBV7-2 to TRBJ1-4; the D is unclear. CDR1 SGHTA and CDR2 FQGNSA come from the germline V gene. V was shortened by 4 bases and J by 0 bases, with 12 bases between the two germline ends. The CDR3 is made up of 16 amino acids. This chain's CDR3 is CASSSSSVATNEKLFF. The CDR3 DNA reads as TGTGCCAGCAGCTCGTCGAGTGTTGCAACTAATGAAAAACTGTTTTTT.

This clone has a single count. This sequence joins TRBV20-1 and TRBJ1-1, with a weak D call TRBD1 (5 bases). The CDR3 is 11 residues long. Germline loops: CDR1 DFQATT, CDR2 SNEGSKA (reference sequence). V gave up 6 bases and J gave up 8 bases, with 13 bases separating them. Here the CDR3 DNA reads TGCAGTGCCGGGACTCGGTCCGAAGCTTTCTTT. It codes for CSAGTRSEAFF.

V usage is TRBV10-3 and J usage is TRBJ1-1, with unresolved D. The germline V gene encodes CDR1 ENHRY and CDR2 SYGVKD. The CDR3 spans 14 residues. The V and J ends lost 2 bases and 1 base respectively, with 8 bases between them. DNA for the CDR3: TGTGCCATCAGTGAGAACTGGGAGAACACTGAAGCTTTCTTT. It encodes CAISENWENTEAFF.

The chain uses TRBV6-6 and TRBJ2-3; D is possibly TRBD2 (6 bases). V lost 6 bases, J lost 1 base, and 14 bases lay in between. The CDR3 is 15 residues long. The V gene's germline CDR1 is MNHNY and CDR2 SVGAGI (reference sequence). Written as DNA, the CDR3 is TGTGCCAGCAGACCCTGGGCTAGCGGCACAGATACGCAGTATTTT. It codes for CASRPWASGTDTQYF.

The chain combines TRBV20-1 with TRBJ1-2; no clear D. The V end lost 6 bases, the J end lost 11 bases, and 16 bases lay between the germline ends. This CDR3 has 11 residues. Germline-derived CDR1 and CDR2 are DFQATT and SNEGSKA (reference sequence). DNA for the CDR3: TGCAGTGCGAGCCAGCAAGTCTCGTACACCTTC. Translated, it gives CSASQQVSYTF.

The chain couples TRBV6-6 to TRBJ1-1; no definite D call. Germline-derived CDR1 and CDR2 are MNHNY and SVGAGI (reference sequence). The CDR3 is 12 amino acids. The ends were cut back, 0 bases at V and 11 bases at J, with 10 bases in the middle. The CDR3 region has the DNA TGTGCCAGCAGTTACTCTGGGGAAGGGGCTTTCTTT. Protein sequence: CASSYSGEGAFF.